The 15 T cell receptor beta chains listed next were all sequenced from one sample in a study of cytomegalovirus exposure and HLA in healthy donors. Primers included in the PCR were 60 Vbeta and 13 Jbeta primers. TCRdb's table, derived via immunoSEQ multiplex PCR, lists solely in-frame clones and lacks some. The table shows roughly 130,000 clones, with over 50% occurring only once. Sequenced material: PBMCs. The receptors were sampled from a woman between 40 and 50 years old in good health and CMV-seropositive.

The chain carries TRBV5-1 and TRBJ1-4, with D possibly matching TRBD1 (6 bases). The CDR3 is 15 residues long. V lost 1 base and J 5 bases, leaving 12 bases between the germline ends. CDR1 SGHRS and CDR2 YFSETQ come from the germline V gene. The CDR3 DNA sequence: TGCGCCAGCAGCTTGACAGGGCTGGGGAATGAAAAACTGTTTTTT. As protein: CASSLTGLGNEKLFF.

The CDR3 DNA follows: TGCAGCGTTGAAGTGGAAGGGGGCACTGAAGCTTTCTTT. This translates into CSVEVEGGTEAFF. The rearrangement joins TRBV29-1 to TRBJ1-1; the D gene is possibly TRBD1 (6 bases). CDR3 size: 13 residues. Germline CDR1 SQVTM, CDR2 ANQGSEA. V lost 1 base to trimming and J lost 4 bases, with 10 bases between them.

The CDR3 sequence is CASSPPGTPTYEQYF. The CDR3 DNA reads as TGTGCCAGCTCACCCCCCGGGACACCGACCTACGAGCAGTACTTC. The rearrangement joins TRBV18 to TRBJ2-7, with D possibly TRBD1 on 6 matching bases. Deletions cut 3 bases from V and 2 bases from J, with 14 bases between. CDR1 KGHSH and CDR2 LQKENI come from the germline V gene. The CDR3 loop spans 15 amino acids.

This clone was detected only a few times. CDR3 loop: CASSPGQGDTQYF. The CDR3 coding sequence is TGCGCCAGCAGCCCTGGACAGGGCGATACGCAGTATTTT. J is TRBJ2-3 and V is TRBV10-1, with 8 bases aligning to TRBD1. The CDR3 runs 13 residues. V shed 6 bases, J shed 6 bases, and the junction held 5 bases outside the gene matches. The germline CDR1 and CDR2 sequences are WNHNN and SYGVQD (reference sequence).

The chain joins TRBV6-1 to TRBJ1-1; D unresolved. This CDR3 spans 13 amino acids. Germline loops: CDR1 MNHNS, CDR2 SASEGT. V was cut by 7 bases and J by 0 bases, with 9 bases left in between. As DNA, the CDR3 is TGTGCCAGCACAGGCAGCTTGAACACTGAAGCTTTCTTT. Encoded protein: CASTGSLNTEAFF.

This chain joins TRBV5-1 and TRBJ1-1; the match to TRBD1 covers 7 bases. The V gene end was trimmed by 0 bases and the J gene end by 5 bases; junction bases not matched to a gene: 7. This CDR3 spans 15 amino acids. Germline V gene lookup returns CDR1 SGHRS and CDR2 YFSETQ. In nucleotides, the CDR3 is TGCGCCAGCAGCTTGGCCCCAGGGGGAGTAACTGAAGCTTTCTTT. It specifies CASSLAPGGVTEAFF.

The chain employs TRBV9 and TRBJ2-3; 11 bases line up with TRBD1. The germline V gene encodes CDR1 SGDLS and CDR2 YYNGEE. The CDR3 consists of 16 residues. With 4 bases clipped from V and 5 bases from J, the junction kept 9 bases outside the gene matches. The CDR3 bases are TGTGCCAGCAGCAAGGGGACAGGGGGTAGGGGAGATACGCAGTATTTT. Protein product: CASSKGTGGRGDTQYF.

CDR3 protein: CSVGRTGSYNEQFF. The CDR3 DNA sequence: TGCAGCGTGGGGAGGACAGGGTCCTACAATGAGCAGTTCTTC. The chain joins TRBV29-1 to TRBJ2-1, with TRBD1 matching over 8 bases. Germline values: CDR1 SQVTM, CDR2 ANQGSEA. The CDR3 extends over 14 amino acids. The trim removed 6 bases at V and 1 base at J, leaving 5 bases unmatched.

The rearrangement joins TRBV19 to TRBJ2-5, with TRBD1 matching 7 bases. With V trimmed by 5 bases and J by 3 bases, 6 bases remained unmatched. The germline gives CDR1 LNHDA, CDR2 SQIVND (reference sequence). This CDR3 has 14 residues. CDR3 amino acids: CASSVGQGEETQYF. The CDR3 nucleotides read TGTGCCAGTAGTGTCGGTCAGGGGGAAGAGACCCAGTACTTC.

The V and J genes are TRBV5-7 and TRBJ1-4, with D perhaps matching TRBD1 (6 bases). TRBV5-7 is an ORF; its function is uncertain. V lost 5 bases to trimming and J lost 5 bases, with 16 bases between them. The CDR3 totals 15 residues. The DNA for the CDR3 is TGTGCCAGCAGGGGGAACAGGGTGATGAATGAAAAACTGTTTTTT. Protein: CASRGNRVMNEKLFF.

The chain combines TRBV7-6 with TRBJ2-1; 13 bases are a match to TRBD2. The ends lost 5 bases at V and 3 bases at J; junction bases unmatched: 7. This CDR3 has 17 amino acids. Germline V gene sequence: CDR1 SGHVS, CDR2 FNYEAQ. CDR3 residues: CASSRTSGGVFYNEQFF. In DNA, the CDR3 is TGTGCCAGCAGCCGCACTAGCGGGGGGGTTTTCTACAATGAGCAGTTCTTC.

The chain recombines TRBV5-1 with TRBJ1-3; D perhaps matches TRBD1 (6 bases). CDR3 length equals 14 residues. V was shortened by 0 bases and J by 5 bases, with 9 bases between the two germline ends. Germline V CDR1 and CDR2: SGHRS, YFSETQ. CDR3 protein: CASSLEDRRNTIYF. The CDR3 nucleotides are TGCGCCAGCAGCTTGGAAGACAGGCGAAACACCATATATTTT.

V and J are TRBV19 and TRBJ1-5, with D maybe TRBD1 (6 bases). Per the germline V gene, CDR1 is LNHDA and CDR2 is SQIVND (reference sequence). The CDR3 has 17 residues. Trimming took off 0 bases at V and 5 bases at J, with 17 bases between the two ends. As DNA, the CDR3 is TGTGCCAGTAGTATAGATCTCGGGGGGCTTAGTGATCAGCCCCAGCATTTT. This gives the protein CASSIDLGGLSDQPQHF. The variable domain in full, with the rest retrieved from reference TRBV19 and TRBJ1-5, is DGGITQSPKYLFRKEGQNVTLSCEQNLNHDAMYWYRQDPGQGLRLIYYSQIVNDFQKGDIAEGYSVSREKKESFPLTVTSAQKNPTAFYLCASSIDLGGLSDQPQHFGDGTRLSIL.

The J gene is TRBJ1-4, the V gene TRBV5-4, with D possibly matching TRBD1 (6 bases). This CDR3 region has 16 residues. Looked up from germline, CDR1 is SGHNT and CDR2 is YYREEE (reference sequence). The germline V and J ends were trimmed by 2 bases and 3 bases, with 14 bases remaining between them. The CDR3 reads CASSLNTGPSNEKLFF. The CDR3 DNA reads TGTGCCAGCAGCTTAAACACAGGGCCGTCTAATGAAAAACTGTTTTTT.

V and J are TRBV6-5 and TRBJ2-5, with a weak D call TRBD1 (6 bases). Trimming removed 10 bases from V and 4 bases from J, with 19 bases in between. The germline V gene encodes CDR1 MNHEY and CDR2 SVGAGI. The CDR3 has 14 residues. The DNA of the CDR3 is TGTGCCACCCGCCGGGCAGGGGTGACAGAGACCCAGTACTTC. This translates into CATRRAGVTETQYF.